Many counts were recorded for the clone carrying this T cell receptor beta chain. The CDR3 has 15 amino acids. V was clipped by 5 bases and J by 0 bases, with 11 bases between them. Germline lookup yields CDR1 KGHSH and CDR2 LQKENI. The sample belongs to a study of T-cell reconstitution after alpha-beta-depleted transplantation in children. A library of TCRbeta sequences, prepared with unique molecular identifiers, was generated. TCRdb passed the PCR reads through MiXCR, listing each CDR3 protein once. This repertoire shows 200,000 to 250,000 distinct CDR3 sequences, around 8.9% found once; its top ten account for approximately 5.4%.

The V gene is TRBV18, the J gene TRBJ1-5; D unclear. Sequencing was performed on PBMCs from the stem cell graft donor, taken from the stem cell graft. This receptor was obtained from a human donor who donated a stem cell graft to a child with SCID. CDR3 DNA sequence: TGTGCCAGCTCAAAAGGAACGGATAGCAATCAGCCCCAGCATTTT. It specifies CASSKGTDSNQPQHF.